The 31 T cell receptor beta chains listed next were all sequenced from one sample in a study of regulatory T cells in long-lasting Graves disease. Arm-PCR of CDR3 regions with iRepertoire HTBI primers generated TCR beta libraries. TCRdb re-called the multiplex PCR reads with MiXCR, one entry per CDR3 protein. The sample has hundreds of thousands of distinct CDR3 sequences; roughly 15% are singletons. Time point in this sample: newly diagnosed GD, antithyroid drugs for less than 3 months. PBMCs were the source of the RNA used for TCR sequencing. The data also belong to a second study, concerning T cells in Graves' hyperthyroidism and ophthalmopathy.

This specimen consisted of peripheral blood mononuclear cells (PBMCs), obtained at new diagnosis, from a patient treated with antithyroid drugs. These receptors came from a woman under 40 with Graves disease.

This clonotype was counted ten times or more. The chain employs TRBV3-1 and TRBJ2-1; the D is unclear. CDR1 and CDR2 (germline): LGHDT, YNNKEL (reference sequence). V was pared by 4 bases and J by 7 bases, with 8 bases between. There are 12 residues in the CDR3. CDR3 loop: CASSPMRNEQFF. In nucleotides, the CDR3 is TGTGCCAGCAGCCCGATGCGAAATGAGCAGTTCTTC.

This clonotype was seen many times. This chain links TRBV6-1 with TRBJ2-1, with no clear D. This CDR3 is 16 amino acids long. V gave up 0 bases and J gave up 6 bases, with 15 bases separating them. CDR1 and CDR2 from the germline V gene are MNHNS and SASEGT. This CDR3 is CASSEAPTRPLNEQFF. The CDR3 coding sequence is TGTGCCAGCAGTGAAGCGCCCACGCGCCCCCTCAATGAGCAGTTCTTC.

This clonotype has only a few counts. The genes are TRBV19 and TRBJ2-2, with D maybe TRBD2 (5 bases). The germline gives CDR1 LNHDA, CDR2 SQIVND (reference sequence). The CDR3 totals 17 residues. V lost 0 bases and J lost 3, with 14 bases in between. CDR3 sequence (DNA): TGTGCCAGTAGTATAGATCCCGGGCCTAGCTACACCGGGGAGCTGTTTTTT. Residues: CASSIDPGPSYTGELFF.

The chain links TRBV25-1 to TRBJ2-1; D ambiguous. V lost 5 bases and J 6 bases, leaving 14 bases between the germline ends. CDR3 length: 14 residues. In germline, CDR1 is MGHDK, CDR2 SYGVNS. This CDR3 reads CASSPRPLINEQFF. In DNA form, the CDR3 reads TGTGCCAGCAGTCCAAGGCCGCTGATCAATGAGCAGTTCTTC.

Ten or more counts support this clonotype. The V call is TRBV5-1, the J call TRBJ2-1, with 8 bases fitting TRBD2. V shed 0 bases and J 6 bases; nucleotides not matched to a gene: 2. CDR3 size: 14 residues. The germline gives CDR1 SGHRS, CDR2 YFSETQ. The CDR3 protein is CASSLGTSFNEQFF. As DNA, the CDR3 is TGCGCCAGCAGCTTGGGGACTAGCTTCAATGAGCAGTTCTTC.

This CDR3 reads CASSQDPGEIVNEQFF. CDR3 DNA: TGTGCCAGCAGCCAAGATCCAGGGGAAATCGTTAATGAGCAGTTCTTC. The rearrangement joins TRBV3-1 to TRBJ2-1; D might be TRBD1 (6 bases). With 0 bases removed from V and 7 bases from J, the gap between germline ends came to 16 bases. The germline CDR1 and CDR2 sequences are LGHDT and YNNKEL (reference sequence). CDR3 length: 16 residues.

This clonotype has ten or more counts. J is TRBJ1-1 and V is TRBV5-1; the D gene is possibly TRBD1 (6 bases). Trimming shortened V by 3 bases and J by 1 base, and 16 bases separated the two germline ends. The CDR3 runs 16 residues. CDR1 and CDR2 from the germline V gene are SGHRS and YFSETQ. CDR3 nucleotides: TGCGCCAGCAGCTCGACCGCGGGACACTGGAACACTGAAGCTTTCTTT. This sequence encodes CASSSTAGHWNTEAFF.

This clonotype has just a few counts. This chain connects TRBV10-2 to TRBJ2-7, with D possibly being TRBD1 or TRBD2 (5 bases each). V lost 0 bases to trimming and J lost 5 bases, with 8 bases between them. This CDR3 spans 13 amino acids. Germline CDR1 is WSHSY and CDR2 is SAAADI. CDR3 sequence reads: CASSESRGDEQYF. The CDR3 region has the DNA TGCGCCAGCAGTGAGTCAAGAGGGGACGAGCAGTACTTC.

This clonotype was seen many times. The rearrangement uses TRBV13 and TRBJ2-2; 8 bases map to TRBD1. This CDR3 is 16 amino acids long. V shed 2 bases, J shed 5 bases, and the junction held 7 bases outside the gene matches. Germline V CDR1 and CDR2: PRHDT, FYEKMQ (reference sequence). CDR3 coding DNA: TGTGCCAGCAGCTTACTCTGGACAGGGATAACCGGGGAGCTGTTTTTT. Its translation is CASSLLWTGITGELFF.

The chain carries TRBV11-2 and TRBJ2-1, with D unclear. Germline CDR1 and CDR2: SGHAT and FQNNGV. The CDR3 extends over 13 amino acids. Trimming removed 5 bases at V and 10 bases at J, with 15 bases between. CDR3 in amino acids: CASSPHRGREQFF. CDR3 DNA: TGTGCCAGCAGCCCTCATCGCGGCAGGGAGCAGTTCTTC.

At least ten counts were recorded for this clonotype. The rearrangement uses TRBV12-3 or TRBV12-4 and TRBJ2-3; the match to TRBD1 covers 8 bases. The V segment lost 6 bases and the J segment 5 bases; nucleotides outside the gene matches: 4. The CDR3 length is 13 residues. CDR3 region: CASSPGGVDTQYF. In DNA, the CDR3 is TGTGCCAGCAGCCCAGGGGGCGTAGATACGCAGTATTTT.

This sequence joins TRBV7-2 and TRBJ1-1; no definite D call. The CDR3 loop spans 12 amino acids. Deletions cut 1 base from V and 13 bases from J, with 13 bases between. Germline CDR1 and CDR2: SGHTA and FQGNSA. The CDR3 DNA follows: TGTGCCAGCAGCTTAGGGTCTTCCCTGGTTTTCTTT. This translates into CASSLGSSLVFF. The whole variable domain, remainder taken from reference TRBV7-2 and TRBJ1-1, is GAGVSQSPSNKVTEKGKDVELRCDPISGHTALYWYRQSLGQGLEFLIYFQGNSAPDKSGLPSDRFSAERTGGSVSTLTIQRTQQEDSAVYLCASSLGSSLVFFGQGTRLTVV.

The table lists this clonotype with many counts. This chain connects TRBV27 to TRBJ1-5, with 7 bases aligning to TRBD1. V trimming: 6 bases; J trimming: 3 bases; junction bases outside the gene matches: 2. Germline V gene sequence: CDR1 MNHEY, CDR2 SMNVEV (reference sequence). The CDR3 extends over 13 amino acids. The CDR3 nucleotides are TGTGCCAGCAGGGACAGGTTCAATCAGCCCCAGCATTTT. It yields the protein CASRDRFNQPQHF.

This clonotype appeared many times. V usage is TRBV28 and J usage is TRBJ2-3; 10 positions match TRBD2. The germline V gene has CDR1 MDHEN and CDR2 SYDVKM. The CDR3 is 16 amino acids. With 3 bases clipped from V and 6 bases from J, the junction kept 9 bases outside the gene matches. The CDR3 DNA reads TGTGCCAGCAGTTTCGCCGGCCTAGCGGGGGCGGATACGCAGTATTTT. This translates into CASSFAGLAGADTQYF. The whole variable domain, remainder taken from reference TRBV28 and TRBJ2-3, is DVKVTQSSRYLVKRTGEKVFLECVQDMDHENMFWYRQDPGLGLRLIYFSYDVKMKEKGDIPEGYSVSREKKERFSLILESASTNQTSMYLCASSFAGLAGADTQYFGPGTRLTVL.

This clonotype has ten or more counts. The V and J genes are TRBV20-1 and TRBJ2-3; 14 bases are a match to TRBD2. V was pared by 5 bases and J by 4 bases, with 8 bases of the junction left unmatched. The CDR3 consists of 16 residues. Looked up from germline, CDR1 is DFQATT and CDR2 is SNEGSKA (reference sequence). The CDR3 nucleotides are TGCAGTGCTTGGACTAGCGGGAGGATCTGGTCAGATACGCAGTATTTT. This codes for CSAWTSGRIWSDTQYF.

This clonotype was seen a handful of times. The CDR3, as DNA: TGTGCCAGCAGCTTATCCCGGCTAAGCTCCTACAATGAGCAGTTCTTC. Translated, it gives CASSLSRLSSYNEQFF. The rearrangement joins TRBV7-9 to TRBJ2-1; D is undetermined. There are 16 residues in the CDR3. Between the trimmed V and J ends, which lost 2 bases and 0 bases, there was a span of 11 bases. Germline V gene data show CDR1 as SEHNR and CDR2 as FQNEAQ (reference sequence).

This clonotype was detected many times. The rearrangement joins TRBV7-9 to TRBJ2-7, with D possibly TRBD2 on 5 matching bases. The CDR3 spans 11 residues. V gave up 8 bases and J gave up 6 bases, with 11 bases separating them. Germline V CDR1 and CDR2: SEHNR, FQNEAQ (reference sequence). DNA of the CDR3: TGTGCCAGCCGGGGTGGAGCCGAGCAGTACTTC. It specifies CASRGGAEQYF.

The table lists this clonotype with a few counts. This chain joins TRBV19 and TRBJ1-1; the match to TRBD1 covers 9 bases. The germline CDR1 and CDR2 sequences are LNHDA and SQIVND (reference sequence). Germline trimming cut 5 bases from V and 4 bases from J; bases unmatched to any gene: 17. The CDR3 spans 18 residues. CDR3 amino acids: CASSSVGQGGAGGTEAFF. In nucleotides, the CDR3 is TGTGCCAGTAGTTCAGTGGGACAGGGTGGGGCTGGAGGCACTGAAGCTTTCTTT.

This rearrangement joins TRBV27 to TRBJ1-3; no clear D gene. V lost 7 bases to trimming and J lost 0 bases, with 22 bases between them. There are 18 residues in the CDR3. Germline V gene lookup returns CDR1 MNHEY and CDR2 SMNVEV (reference sequence). Here the CDR3 reads CASTSSSDPTLSGNTIYF. The CDR3 DNA follows: TGTGCCAGCACCTCCTCATCGGACCCCACGCTCTCTGGAAACACCATATATTTT.

This clonotype was counted ten times or more. This chain connects TRBV27 to TRBJ2-1; no clear D gene. The germline V gene encodes CDR1 MNHEY and CDR2 SMNVEV (reference sequence). CDR3 length: 12 amino acids. The V end was cut by 6 bases, the J end by 8 bases, with 11 bases between. The CDR3 DNA follows: TGTGCCAGCAGCACCTCTAGACATGAGCAGTTCTTC. It specifies CASSTSRHEQFF.

Worth noting for this clonotype: A much larger clone sits a single nucleotide away, making a read error possible. The CDR3 sequence: CASSLATQETQYF. CDR3 bases: TGTGCCAGCAGCTTAGCGACACAAGAGACCCAGTACTTC. This sequence joins TRBV7-6 and TRBJ2-5; D uncertain. Trimming pared 0 bases from V and 2 bases from J, leaving 4 bases between. This CDR3 has 13 amino acids. The germline gives CDR1 SGHVS, CDR2 FNYEAQ.

The rearrangement links TRBV7-2 to TRBJ2-7, with TRBD1 matching over 8 bases. This CDR3 region has 15 residues. The germline V gene has CDR1 SGHTA and CDR2 FQGNSA. V gave up 5 bases and J gave up 6 bases; unmatched junction bases: 12. CDR3 sequence reads: CASSTSDRETGEQYF. In DNA form, the CDR3 reads TGTGCCAGCAGCACGTCGGACAGGGAGACGGGCGAGCAGTACTTC.

This clonotype has only a few counts. The V call is TRBV10-3, the J call TRBJ1-3, with D hard to call. The germline gives CDR1 ENHRY, CDR2 SYGVKD. With 11 bases removed from V and 4 bases from J, the gap between germline ends came to 12 bases. This CDR3 is 12 amino acids long. Here the CDR3 DNA reads TGTGCCGGCTCTAATACCGGAAACACCATATATTTT. As protein: CAGSNTGNTIYF.

In the case of this clonotype: The junction does not match germline at one end; this may be a read error. This chain uses TRBV6-2 or TRBV6-3 with TRBJ2-2; D is tentatively TRBD1 or TRBD2 (6 bases each). Germline CDR1 MNHEY, CDR2 SVGEGT. The CDR3 consists of 15 residues. The DNA of the CDR3 is TGTGGCAGCACTGAGTGGGGGGCCCGGGCCGGGGAGCTGTTTTTT. It encodes CGSTEWGARAGELFF.

J is TRBJ2-1 and V is TRBV5-1; no reliable D call. The CDR3 loop spans 13 amino acids. V dropped 2 bases and J dropped 3 bases, with 6 bases sitting between them. Germline values: CDR1 SGHRS, CDR2 YFSETQ. CDR3 amino acids: CASSFSGYNEQFF. The CDR3 DNA is TGCGCCAGCAGCTTTAGTGGCTACAATGAGCAGTTCTTC.

This clonotype has ten or more counts. V gene TRBV27 combines with J gene TRBJ2-5, with D maybe TRBD2 (6 bases). V lost 3 bases and J lost 5, with 10 bases in between. Germline V CDR1 and CDR2: MNHEY, SMNVEV (reference sequence). The CDR3 runs 13 residues. CDR3 nucleotides: TGTGCCAGCAGTTTTACGGAGGGGGAGACCCAGTACTTC. Its protein product is CASSFTEGETQYF.

This clonotype was recorded many times. The rearrangement joins TRBV3-1 to TRBJ1-1, with D possibly matching TRBD1 (6 bases). V gave up 1 base and J gave up 5 bases, with 11 bases separating them. The CDR3 has 14 residues. Looked up from germline, CDR1 is LGHDT and CDR2 is YNNKEL (reference sequence). This CDR3 is CASSQGGRGTEAFF. CDR3 coding DNA: TGTGCCAGCAGCCAAGGGGGGCGTGGGACTGAAGCTTTCTTT.

CDR3 in DNA: TGTGCCATCAGTGAGGGGGACGATGAGCAGTTCTTC. Residues: CAISEGDDEQFF. The chain employs TRBV10-3 and TRBJ2-1; D might be TRBD1 or TRBD2, each matching 5 bases. CDR1 is ENHRY and CDR2 is SYGVKD in the germline V gene. V shed 2 bases and J shed 8 bases, with 7 bases lying between them. The CDR3 has 12 amino acids.

The V and J genes are TRBV10-3 and TRBJ2-1; D unresolved. This CDR3 contains 12 residues. With 10 bases removed from V and 8 bases from J, the gap between germline ends came to 15 bases. The germline CDR1 and CDR2 sequences are ENHRY and SYGVKD. Here the CDR3 reads CATHGLVDEQFF. The CDR3 nucleotides read TGTGCCACTCACGGATTGGTGGATGAGCAGTTCTTC.

This clonotype was detected a few times. This chain joins TRBV29-1 and TRBJ2-7; 7 nucleotides agree with TRBD2. The junction had 9 bases not matched to a gene; V was cut back by 1 base and J by 3 bases. CDR1 is SQVTM, CDR2 ANQGSEA, per germline. The CDR3 spans 15 residues. CDR3 loop: CSVEVLASGLYEQYF. As DNA, the CDR3 is TGCAGCGTTGAAGTATTGGCTAGCGGCCTCTACGAGCAGTACTTC.

This clonotype was detected ten times or more. The chain employs TRBV28 and TRBJ2-7, with D unclear. V was clipped by 4 bases and J by 0 bases, with 7 bases between them. The CDR3 totals 13 residues. Germline V gene data show CDR1 as MDHEN and CDR2 as SYDVKM. CDR3 in amino acids: CASSSFPSYEQYF. The CDR3 nucleotides are TGTGCCAGCAGTTCGTTTCCCTCCTACGAGCAGTACTTC.